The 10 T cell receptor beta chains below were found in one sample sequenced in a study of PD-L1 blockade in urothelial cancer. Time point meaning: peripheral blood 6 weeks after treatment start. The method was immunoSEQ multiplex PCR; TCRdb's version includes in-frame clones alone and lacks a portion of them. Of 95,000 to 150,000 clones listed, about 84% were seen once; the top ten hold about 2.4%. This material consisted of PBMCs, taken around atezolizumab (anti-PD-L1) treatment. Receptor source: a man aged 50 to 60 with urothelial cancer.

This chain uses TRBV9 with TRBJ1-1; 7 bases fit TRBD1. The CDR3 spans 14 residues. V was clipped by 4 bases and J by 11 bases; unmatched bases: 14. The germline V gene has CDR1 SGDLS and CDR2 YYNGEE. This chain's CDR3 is CASSPNQRQGRAFF. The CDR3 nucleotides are TGTGCCAGCAGCCCCAACCAACGACAGGGAAGGGCTTTCTTT. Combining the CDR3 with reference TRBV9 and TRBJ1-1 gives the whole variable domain DSGVTQTPKHLITATGQRVTLRCSPRSGDLSVYWYQQSLDQGLQFLIQYYNGEERAKGNILERFSAQQFPDLHSELNLSSLELGDSALYFCASSPNQRQGRAFFGQGTRLTVV.

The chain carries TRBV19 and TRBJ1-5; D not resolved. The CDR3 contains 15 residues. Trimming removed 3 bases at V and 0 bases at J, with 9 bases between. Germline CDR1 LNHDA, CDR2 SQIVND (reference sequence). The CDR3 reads CASSIWSDSNQPQHF. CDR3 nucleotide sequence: TGTGCCAGTAGTATTTGGAGTGATAGCAATCAGCCCCAGCATTTT. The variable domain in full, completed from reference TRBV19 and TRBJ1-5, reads DGGITQSPKYLFRKEGQNVTLSCEQNLNHDAMYWYRQDPGQGLRLIYYSQIVNDFQKGDIAEGYSVSREKKESFPLTVTSAQKNPTAFYLCASSIWSDSNQPQHFGDGTRLSIL.

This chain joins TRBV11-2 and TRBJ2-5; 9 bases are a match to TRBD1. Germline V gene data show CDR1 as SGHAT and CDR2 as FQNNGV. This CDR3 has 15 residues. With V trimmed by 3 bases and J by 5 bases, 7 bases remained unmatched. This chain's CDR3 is CASSLRDRDWETQYF. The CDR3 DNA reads TGTGCCAGCAGCTTGCGGGACAGGGATTGGGAGACCCAGTACTTC.

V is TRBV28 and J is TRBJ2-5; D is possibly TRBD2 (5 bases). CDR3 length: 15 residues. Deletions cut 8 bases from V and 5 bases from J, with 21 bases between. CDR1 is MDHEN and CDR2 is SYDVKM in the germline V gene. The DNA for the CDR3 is TGTGCCAGCGGCCGCCGGGGTGTTAGAGGGGAGACCCAGTACTTC. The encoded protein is CASGRRGVRGETQYF.

The chain's CDR3 is CASSMRVSDEQYF. In nucleotides, the CDR3 is TGTGCCAGTAGTATGCGAGTCAGCGACGAGCAGTACTTC. V gene TRBV19 combines with J gene TRBJ2-7; D not resolved. The CDR3 is 13 residues long. Trimming left V 3 bases short and J 5 bases short, with 11 bases between. Germline CDR1 LNHDA, CDR2 SQIVND (reference sequence).

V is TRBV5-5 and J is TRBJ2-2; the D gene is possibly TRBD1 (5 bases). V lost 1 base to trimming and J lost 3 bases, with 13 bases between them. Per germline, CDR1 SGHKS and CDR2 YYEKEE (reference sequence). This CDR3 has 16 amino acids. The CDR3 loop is CASSLFQGVDTGELFF. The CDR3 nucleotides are TGTGCCAGCAGCTTGTTCCAAGGGGTCGACACCGGGGAGCTGTTTTTT.

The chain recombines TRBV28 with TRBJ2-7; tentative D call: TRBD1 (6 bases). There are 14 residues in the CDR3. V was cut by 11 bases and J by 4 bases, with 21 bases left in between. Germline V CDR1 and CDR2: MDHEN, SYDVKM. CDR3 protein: CAVGPNRVIYEQYF. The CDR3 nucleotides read TGTGCCGTCGGCCCGAACAGGGTCATTTACGAGCAGTACTTC. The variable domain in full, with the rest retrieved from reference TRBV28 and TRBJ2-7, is DVKVTQSSRYLVKRTGEKVFLECVQDMDHENMFWYRQDPGLGLRLIYFSYDVKMKEKGDIPEGYSVSREKKERFSLILESASTNQTSMYLCAVGPNRVIYEQYFGPGTRLTVT.

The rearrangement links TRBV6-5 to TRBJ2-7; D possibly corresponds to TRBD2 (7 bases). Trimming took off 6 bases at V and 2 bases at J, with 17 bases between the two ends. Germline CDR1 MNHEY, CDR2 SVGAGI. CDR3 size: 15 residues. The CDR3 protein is CASSPKVGGPYEQYF. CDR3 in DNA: TGTGCCAGCAGCCCGAAAGTGGGGGGGCCCTACGAGCAGTACTTC.

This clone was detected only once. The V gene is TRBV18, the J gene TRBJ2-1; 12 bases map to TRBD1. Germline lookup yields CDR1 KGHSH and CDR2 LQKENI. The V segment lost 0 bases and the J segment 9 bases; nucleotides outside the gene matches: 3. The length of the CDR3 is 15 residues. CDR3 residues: CASSPPGQGAGEQFF. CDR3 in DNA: TGTGCCAGCTCACCACCGGGACAGGGGGCAGGTGAGCAGTTCTTC.

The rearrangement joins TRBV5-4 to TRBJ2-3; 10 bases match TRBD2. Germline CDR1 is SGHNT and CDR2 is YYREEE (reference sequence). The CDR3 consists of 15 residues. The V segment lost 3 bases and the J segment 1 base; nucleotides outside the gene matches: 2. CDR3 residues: CASSSGLARTDTQYF. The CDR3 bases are TGTGCCAGCAGCTCGGGACTAGCGCGCACAGATACGCAGTATTTT.